These 23 T cell receptor beta chains were all obtained from the same sample, sequenced in a study of blood T cell repertoires in COVID-19. Libraries were prepared by immunoSEQ multiplex PCR; TCRdb keeps only in-frame clonotypes and omits some of them. Here the sample spans some 78,000 clones, roughly 85% being singletons. Source material: peripheral blood. The receptors here all came from a woman older than 75 with active or convalescent COVID-19.

This chain links TRBV7-8 with TRBJ2-2; 8 nucleotides line up with TRBD2. This CDR3 region has 16 residues. The junction had 11 bases not matched to a gene; V was cut back by 5 bases and J by 6 bases. The germline V gene encodes CDR1 SGHVS and CDR2 FQNEAQ. The CDR3 DNA is TGTGCCAGCAGCCTTCCCGGCGGGGGGTTCGCCGGGGAGCTGTTTTTT. Translating it yields CASSLPGGGFAGELFF.

CDR3 loop: CATSEAGARSYEQYF. The DNA of the CDR3 is TGTGCCACCAGTGAAGCGGGGGCTCGGTCCTACGAGCAGTACTTC. The rearrangement links TRBV24-1 to TRBJ2-7, with 8 nucleotides matching TRBD2. V lost 4 bases to trimming and J lost 1 base; unmatched junction nucleotides: 5. The germline gives CDR1 KGHDR, CDR2 SFDVKD. This CDR3 spans 15 amino acids.

The chain employs TRBV6-2 or TRBV6-3 and TRBJ2-1; 8 nucleotides agree with TRBD2. The CDR3 consists of 15 residues. The V gene end was trimmed by 6 bases and the J gene end by 0 bases; junction bases not matched to a gene: 4. Germline V gene data show CDR1 as MNHEY and CDR2 as SVGEGT. The CDR3 here is CASSRGGLSYNEQFF. The CDR3, as DNA: TGTGCCAGCAGCCGGGGGGGCCTCTCCTACAATGAGCAGTTCTTC.

J is TRBJ2-5 and V is TRBV28; 10 nucleotides line up with TRBD1. Germline V gene sequence: CDR1 MDHEN, CDR2 SYDVKM. V dropped 3 bases and J dropped 4; count of bases not matched to a gene: 5. There are 15 residues in the CDR3. The CDR3 is CASSLPTGGLETQYF. Written as DNA, the CDR3 is TGTGCCAGCAGTTTGCCGACAGGGGGCTTAGAGACCCAGTACTTC.

The V gene is TRBV5-1, the J gene TRBJ2-7, with D tentatively TRBD1 (6 bases). V gave up 4 bases and J gave up 4 bases, with 12 bases separating them. The CDR3 extends over 13 amino acids. Per germline, CDR1 SGHRS and CDR2 YFSETQ. CDR3 coding DNA: TGCGCCAGCAGCGTAGGACAGTTGTACGAGCAGTACTTC. Protein product: CASSVGQLYEQYF.

The CDR3 reads CASSVRPAGAGELFF. The CDR3, as DNA: TGTGCCAGCAGCGTAAGACCAGCGGGCGCCGGGGAGCTGTTTTTT. The rearrangement links TRBV7-2 to TRBJ2-2; possibly TRBD2 for D (6 bases). From germline, CDR1 is SGHTA and CDR2 FQGNSA. This CDR3 contains 15 residues. Between the trimmed V and J ends, which lost 5 bases and 6 bases, there was a span of 16 bases.

This rearrangement joins TRBV5-1 to TRBJ2-1, with D unresolved. Germline V gives CDR1 SGHRS, CDR2 YFSETQ. The CDR3 is 15 residues long. Deletions cut 0 bases from V and 0 bases from J, with 7 bases between. The CDR3 here is CASSLGAISYNEQFF. The CDR3 DNA sequence: TGCGCCAGCAGCTTGGGGGCGATCTCCTACAATGAGCAGTTCTTC.

This chain uses TRBV6-2 or TRBV6-3 with TRBJ2-1; the D gene is possibly TRBD2 (6 bases). The CDR3 sequence is 15 residues long. The germline V gene encodes CDR1 MNHEY and CDR2 SVGEGT. V lost 2 bases to trimming and J lost 5 bases, with 13 bases between them. CDR3 sequence (DNA): TGTGCCAGCAGTTACGGAGGGGCGGCGGACAATGAGCAGTTCTTC. Translation gives CASSYGGAADNEQFF.

The chain recombines TRBV5-1 with TRBJ1-6; D uncertain. This CDR3 spans 13 amino acids. Trimming pared 0 bases from V and 10 bases from J, leaving 8 bases between. Germline V gene lookup returns CDR1 SGHRS and CDR2 YFSETQ. The CDR3 protein is CASSLEEGSPLHF. The CDR3 DNA reads TGCGCCAGCAGCTTGGAAGAGGGATCACCCCTCCACTTT.

The chain uses TRBV4-3 and TRBJ2-7; TRBD1 is a possible D gene (6 bases). The CDR3 length is 16 residues. V was pared by 1 base and J by 2 bases, with 15 bases between. CDR1 is LGHNA, CDR2 YSLEER, per germline. CDR3 protein: CASSQGTETDPYEQYF. The CDR3, as DNA: TGCGCCAGCAGCCAAGGGACAGAGACTGACCCCTACGAGCAGTACTTC.

The chain uses TRBV4-2 and TRBJ2-1, with D possibly being TRBD2 (6 bases). V lost 4 bases and J 10 bases, leaving 23 bases between the germline ends. The CDR3 is made up of 16 amino acids. Germline loops: CDR1 LGHNA, CDR2 YNFKEQ. This chain's CDR3 is CASSPQDGPGRTEQFF. The CDR3 nucleotides read TGTGCCAGCAGCCCACAAGATGGACCGGGGAGGACGGAGCAGTTCTTC.

The V gene is TRBV3-1 (or the pseudogene TRBV3-2), the J gene TRBJ2-7; 9 bases are a match to TRBD1. The CDR3 is 14 amino acids. The ends lost 5 bases at V and 3 bases at J; junction bases unmatched: 5. In germline, CDR1 is LGHDT, CDR2 YNNKEL (reference sequence). Here the CDR3 DNA reads TGTGCCAGCAGCAACCGGGACAGGGACTACGAGCAGTACTTC. This gives the protein CASSNRDRDYEQYF.

The chain is built from TRBV7-3 and TRBJ2-3; D possibly corresponds to TRBD2 (6 bases). Germline V lookup: CDR1 SGHTA, CDR2 FQGTGA. This CDR3 comprises 15 residues. With 2 bases removed from V and 0 bases from J, the gap between germline ends came to 9 bases. The CDR3 DNA is TGTGCCAGCAGCTTAGACGGGACTAGCACAGATACGCAGTATTTT. As protein: CASSLDGTSTDTQYF.

V is TRBV28 and J is TRBJ1-2; 7 nucleotides line up with TRBD1. Trimming took 3 bases from V and 6 from J; bases not matched to a gene: 13. This CDR3 region has 16 residues. The germline gives CDR1 MDHEN, CDR2 SYDVKM. CDR3 amino acids: CASSFLGQGVVNGYTF. Here the CDR3 DNA reads TGTGCCAGCAGTTTTCTCGGTCAGGGGGTTGTTAATGGCTACACCTTC.

CDR3 bases: TGTGCCAGCAGCCGAGACGGAGCTAGCAATCAGCCCCAGCATTTT. This translates into CASSRDGASNQPQHF. This chain uses TRBV5-4 with TRBJ1-5; D remains unclear. The germline gives CDR1 SGHNT, CDR2 YYREEE (reference sequence). Trimming stripped 4 bases from V and 0 bases from J, with 11 bases between. The CDR3 length is 15 residues.

This clone was picked up one time. The chain recombines TRBV6-5 with TRBJ2-5, with 8 positions matching TRBD1. V lost 5 bases and J lost 5; bases outside the gene matches: 10. The CDR3 extends over 15 amino acids. Looked up from germline, CDR1 is MNHEY and CDR2 is SVGAGI. The CDR3 loop reads CASSTVTGAGETQYF. The CDR3 region has the DNA TGTGCCAGCAGTACCGTGACAGGGGCGGGGGAGACCCAGTACTTC.

The J gene is TRBJ1-2, the V gene TRBV5-4; D is unresolved. V was clipped by 4 bases and J by 0 bases, with 19 bases between them. There are 17 residues in the CDR3. Looked up from germline, CDR1 is SGHNT and CDR2 is YYREEE (reference sequence). The CDR3 is CASSRPPPEFSNYGYTF. The CDR3 DNA reads TGTGCCAGCAGCCGCCCACCTCCCGAGTTTTCTAACTATGGCTACACCTTC.

This rearrangement joins TRBV27 to TRBJ2-2, with D possibly matching TRBD2 (7 bases). This CDR3 has 18 amino acids. Trimming cost V 3 bases and J 4 bases, with 21 bases left between them. Germline CDR1 reads MNHEY; CDR2 reads SMNVEV (reference sequence). The CDR3 here is CASSFRGGRGSVTGELFF. The CDR3 region has the DNA TGTGCCAGCAGTTTCAGGGGTGGGAGGGGCTCGGTCACCGGGGAGCTGTTTTTT.

This clone was counted only a few times. The chain employs TRBV7-6 and TRBJ2-3; no firm D call. The CDR3 sequence is 13 residues long. Germline V lookup: CDR1 SGHVS, CDR2 FNYEAQ. Trimming pared 2 bases from V and 5 bases from J, leaving 8 bases between. CDR3 residues: CASSLSFGDTQYF. The CDR3 DNA reads TGTGCCAGCAGCTTAAGCTTTGGAGATACGCAGTATTTT.

This chain joins TRBV30 and TRBJ2-2; D is uncertain. The germline gives CDR1 GTSNPN, CDR2 SVGIG (reference sequence). The CDR3 has 13 residues. V was shortened by 1 base and J by 0 bases, with 3 bases between the two germline ends. CDR3: CAWSDTNTGELFF. DNA of the CDR3: TGTGCCTGGAGTGACACGAACACCGGGGAGCTGTTTTTT. The entire variable domain, with the rest obtained from reference TRBV30 and TRBJ2-2, is as follows: SQTIHQWPATLVQPVGSPLSLECTVEGTSNPNLYWYRQAAGRGLQLLFYSVGIGQISSEVPQNLSASRPQDRQFILSSKKLLLSDSGFYLCAWSDTNTGELFFGEGSRLTVL.

The chain employs TRBV5-1 and TRBJ2-5, with D perhaps TRBD2 (7 bases). The ends were cut back, 0 bases at V and 4 bases at J, with 16 bases in the middle. The CDR3 is made up of 16 amino acids. Germline CDR1 is SGHRS and CDR2 is YFSETQ. This CDR3 is CASSLAKGRGTETQYF. CDR3 DNA sequence: TGCGCCAGCAGCTTGGCAAAGGGGAGGGGGACAGAGACCCAGTACTTC.

V and J are TRBV6-5 and TRBJ2-3; TRBD1 is a possible D gene (6 bases). Germline V CDR1 and CDR2: MNHEY, SVGAGI. The V and J ends lost 7 bases and 6 bases respectively, with 20 bases between them. The length of the CDR3 is 15 residues. CDR3 bases: TGTGCCAGCACTCCAAGGGGGACGACCTTGGATACGCAGTATTTT. It codes for CASTPRGTTLDTQYF.

The V gene is TRBV6-4, the J gene TRBJ2-3, with D perhaps TRBD1 (5 bases). V lost 2 bases, J lost 5 bases, and 5 bases lay in between. This CDR3 spans 12 amino acids. Germline V gives CDR1 MRHNA, CDR2 SNTAGT. Here the CDR3 DNA reads TGTGCCAGCAGTGACAGGGGAGATACGCAGTATTTT. It yields the protein CASSDRGDTQYF.